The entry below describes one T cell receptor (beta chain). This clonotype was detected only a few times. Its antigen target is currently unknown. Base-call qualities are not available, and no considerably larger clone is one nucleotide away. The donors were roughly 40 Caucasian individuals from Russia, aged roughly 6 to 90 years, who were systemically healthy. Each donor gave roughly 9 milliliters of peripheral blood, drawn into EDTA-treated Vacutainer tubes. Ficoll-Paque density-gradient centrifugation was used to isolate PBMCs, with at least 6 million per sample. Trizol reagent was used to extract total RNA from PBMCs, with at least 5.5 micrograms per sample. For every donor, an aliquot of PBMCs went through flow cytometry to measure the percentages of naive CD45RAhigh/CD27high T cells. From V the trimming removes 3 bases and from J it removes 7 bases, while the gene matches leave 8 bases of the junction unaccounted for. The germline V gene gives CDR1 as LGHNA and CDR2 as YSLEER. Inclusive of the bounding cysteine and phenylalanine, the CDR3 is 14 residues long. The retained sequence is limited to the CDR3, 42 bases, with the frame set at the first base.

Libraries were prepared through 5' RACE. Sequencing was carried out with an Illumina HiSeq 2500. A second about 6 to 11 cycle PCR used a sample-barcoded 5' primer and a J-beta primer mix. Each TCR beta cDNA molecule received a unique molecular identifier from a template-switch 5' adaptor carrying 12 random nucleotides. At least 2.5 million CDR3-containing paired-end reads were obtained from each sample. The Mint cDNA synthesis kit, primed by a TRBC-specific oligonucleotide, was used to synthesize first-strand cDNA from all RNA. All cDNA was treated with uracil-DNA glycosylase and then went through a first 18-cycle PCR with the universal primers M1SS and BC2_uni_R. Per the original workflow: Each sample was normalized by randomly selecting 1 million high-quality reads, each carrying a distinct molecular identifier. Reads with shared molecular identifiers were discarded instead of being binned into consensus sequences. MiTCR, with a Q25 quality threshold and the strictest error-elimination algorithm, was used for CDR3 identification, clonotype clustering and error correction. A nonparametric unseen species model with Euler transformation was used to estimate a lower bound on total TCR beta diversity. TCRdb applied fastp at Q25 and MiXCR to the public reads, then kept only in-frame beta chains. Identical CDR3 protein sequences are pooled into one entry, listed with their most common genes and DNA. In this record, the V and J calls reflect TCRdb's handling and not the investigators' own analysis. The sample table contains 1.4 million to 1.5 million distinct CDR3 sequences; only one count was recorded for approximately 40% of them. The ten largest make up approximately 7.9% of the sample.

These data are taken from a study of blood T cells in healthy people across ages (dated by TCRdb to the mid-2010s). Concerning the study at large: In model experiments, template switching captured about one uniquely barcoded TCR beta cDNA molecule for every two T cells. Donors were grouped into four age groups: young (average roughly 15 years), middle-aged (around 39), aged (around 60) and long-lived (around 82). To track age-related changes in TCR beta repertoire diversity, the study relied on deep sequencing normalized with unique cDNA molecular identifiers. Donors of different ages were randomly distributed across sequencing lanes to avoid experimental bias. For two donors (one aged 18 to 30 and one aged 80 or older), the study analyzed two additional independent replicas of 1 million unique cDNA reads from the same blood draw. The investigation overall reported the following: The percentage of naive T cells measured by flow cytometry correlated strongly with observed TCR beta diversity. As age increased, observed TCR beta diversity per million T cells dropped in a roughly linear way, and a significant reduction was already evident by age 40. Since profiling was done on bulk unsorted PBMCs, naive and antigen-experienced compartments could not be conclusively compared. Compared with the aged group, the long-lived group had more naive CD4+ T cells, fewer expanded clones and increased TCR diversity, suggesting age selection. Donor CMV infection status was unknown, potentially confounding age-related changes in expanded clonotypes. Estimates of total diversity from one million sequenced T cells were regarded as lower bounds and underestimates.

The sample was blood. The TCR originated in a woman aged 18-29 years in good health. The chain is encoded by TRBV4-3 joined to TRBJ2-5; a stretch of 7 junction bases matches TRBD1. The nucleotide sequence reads TGCGCCAGCAGCCATGTTACAGGGGCCGGGACCCAGTACTTC. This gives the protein CASSHVTGAGTQYF.